The entry below gives a single T cell receptor beta chain sequence along with its context. TCRdb reprocessed the 5' RACE reads with MiXCR, giving one entry per CDR3 protein. Of some 350,000 distinct CDR3 sequences listed, roughly 14% are singletons. V was shortened by 6 bases and J by 4 bases, with 12 bases between the two germline ends. Per germline, CDR1 LGHNT and CDR2 FRNRAP. This CDR3 has 13 residues. This sample is drawn from a study of CD8 T cells in ankylosing spondylitis. The chain links TRBV12-5 to TRBJ2-5; D may match TRBD1 or TRBD2 (5 bases each). The sequence derives from a male donor with ankylosing spondylitis or in good health (not recorded which). The specimen sequenced was blood, either unsorted or a sorted T cell fraction (not recorded which). The CDR3 nucleotides read TGTGCTAGTGGGGGGACCCTAGGAGAGACCCAGTACTTC. Amino acid sequence: CASGGTLGETQYF.